This T cell receptor (beta chain) was identified in a study of beta chain features in type 1 diabetes (dated by TCRdb to 2017 to 2018). With respect to the entire study: Mean age, gender distribution, total cell number and subset yield did not differ between patients and healthy donors. A total of roughly 100 million sorted cells were examined across all samples, and the number of cells per subset was strongly correlated with RNA yield. Regulatory and stem cell-like memory subsets were obtained from only 8 patients and roughly eight healthy donors, while naive and central memory subsets were obtained from all 28 donors. In the study, recently diagnosed type 1 diabetes patients and matched healthy donors were compared on the TCRB repertoires of their sorted circulating CD4+ T cell subsets. The paper's findings and limits, for the study overall: Because small numbers of individuals were included in the HLA sub-analyses, any influence of HLA type on TCRB rearrangement was left unresolved. Fewer insertions and more nucleotide deletions at VDJ recombination sites were observed in patients with type 1 diabetes, implying thymic rearrangement abnormalities. PCR may preferentially amplify shorter templates, but because patient and control samples were amplified and corrected together, any resulting skew would affect both groups equally. The naive, central memory and regulatory TCRB repertoires appeared to resemble one another more closely among patients than among healthy donors. Sequencing cDNA rather than genomic DNA could over-represent highly expressing activated cells, although activation and CD3 levels did not differ between groups. A moderate but significant shortening of TCRB CDR3 length was observed in type 1 diabetes patients in all four CD4+ subsets.

This clone was seen only a few times. Its antigen is unknown. Within one base of it there is no much larger clone, and no base qualities were kept. The High Capacity cDNA Reverse Transcription Kit was used to reverse transcribe all of the isolated RNA, meaning that expressed TCRB transcripts were what got sequenced. Naive, central memory and regulatory T cell samples underwent deep immunoSEQ sequencing, averaging roughly 3.4 million total reads per sample. Sorted cells were lysed in RLT buffer and RNA was extracted with DNase-treated RNeasy Micro or Mini kits, depending on cell number. Each cell subset was processed on its own to prevent cross-contamination, while patient and healthy donor samples were processed together. The immunoSEQ multiplex PCR was used to amplify TCRB sequences from cDNA, yielding 87-bp fragments that span the CDR3 region. Sequencing of the amplicons was done on the Illumina HiSeq platform. The original pipeline was this. PCR bias was corrected computationally using synthetic template baselines, and reads within Hamming distance 2 were collapsed, with unmergeable singletons discarded. Reads were aligned against IMGT to assign V, D and J genes, CDR3 length and insertions or deletions at six rearrangement sites. Within each subset, clonotype counts were normalized to the number of sorted cells before true diversity and Gini coefficients were calculated with the tcR R package. Repertoire sharing was quantified using the overlap coefficient calculated on TCRB nucleotide sequences. Out-of-frame TCRB sequences from naive cells were analyzed to stand in for the pre-selection repertoire. TCRdb re-hosts the immuneACCESS table, in-frame sequences only. Its copies lack some clones; in the studies checked, an unresolved V gene accounts for under half of them, and the cause for the rest is not known. The V and J calls and clone size are taken from that table; D and trimming were inferred from the DNA. In this sample the table shows a few hundred thousand clones, 20% of which occur a single time. The ten largest make up about 0.045% of the sample.

Each donor gave one peripheral blood draw, averaging roughly 120 mL, which was collected into heparinised tubes. Using a panel that included CD45RO, CCR7, CD25, CD127, CD95 and CD27, naive, central memory, regulatory and stem cell-like memory CD4+ T cells were sorted on a BD FACSAria II. All sorted populations exceeded 95% purity. PBMCs were separated immediately by Lymphoprep density gradient centrifugation and were stained directly, without being cultured. So that batch effects would be minimized, each experiment stained and sorted samples in pairs, pairing one healthy donor with one patient. Sequencing used naive CD4+ T cells from blood. Taken with the paper, the label for cell subset or site translates to: true naive CD4+ T cells. The sequence was collected from a woman under 30 in good health.

In nucleotides, the sequence is TGCAGCGTAGGAGGGGAGGGTAATGATTCACCCCTCCACTTT. This encodes CSVGGEGNDSPLHF. The receptor chain draws on TRBV29-1 and TRBJ1-6; the D gene is possibly TRBD1, with 5 bases matching. The CDR3, cysteine through phenylalanine, is 14 amino acids long. Just CDR3 DNA is preserved here, 42 bases in frame from base 1. From the germline V gene, CDR1 is SQVTM and CDR2 is ANQGSEA. V drops 6 bases and J drops 8 bases, leaving 17 bases in between.